This TCR beta chain is drawn from a study of blood T cell repertoires in COVID-19. Study-level background: Nucleic acid was either cDNA or gDNA, and it came from T cells, B-cell-depleted T cells, or PBMCs.

Study members were between roughly 18 and 90 years old and lived in 24 US regions. Repertoires were generated with immunoSEQ multiplex PCR, while TCRdb's copy carries only in-frame clones and drops some. This sample has approximately 220,000 clones; about 84% occur once, and the top ten carry over 7%. Trimming took 0 bases from V and 3 from J, leaving 9 bases between them. The germline gives CDR1 SGHRS, CDR2 YFSETQ. This CDR3 region has 15 residues. The sequence was collected from a woman in her thirties or forties with acute COVID-19. The material sequenced was PBMCs or T cells enriched from blood (not recorded which). This chain uses TRBV5-1 with TRBJ2-2; D might be TRBD1 (6 bases). The CDR3, as DNA: TGCGCCAGCAGCTTGGTCAGGGGTGACACCGGGGAGCTGTTTTTT. Its translation: CASSLVRGDTGELFF. Combining the CDR3 with reference TRBV5-1 and TRBJ2-2 gives the whole variable domain KAGVTQTPRYLIKTRGQQVTLSCSPISGHRSVSWYQQTPGQGLQFLFEYFSETQRNKGNFPGRFSGRQFSNSRSEMNVSTLELGDSALYLCASSLVRGDTGELFFGEGSRLTVL.